These 26 T cell receptor beta chains originate from one sample sequenced in a study of response to subunit inactivated influenza vaccine. TCRdb passed the RT-PCR reads through MiXCR, listing each CDR3 protein once. Of 600,000 to 850,000 distinct CDR3 sequences in the sample, 14% were seen once. This specimen was PBMCs from blood, taken approximately 15 days before vaccination. These receptor sequences come from a man aged 50-59 years who received an inactivated influenza vaccine.

The genes are TRBV11-2 and TRBJ2-2; TRBD2 aligns across 12 bases. Germline-derived CDR1 and CDR2 are SGHAT and FQNNGV. J lost 5 bases, V lost 4 bases, and 11 bases had no gene match. The CDR3 has 18 residues. CDR3 in DNA: TGTGCCAGCAGCTCTCGGACTAGCGGGGAAAGGAAGACCGGGGAGCTGTTTTTT. Translation gives CASSSRTSGERKTGELFF.

This clonotype was seen a few times. The chain carries TRBV7-9 and TRBJ2-2, with TRBD2 as a possible D gene (5 bases). The germline V and J ends were trimmed by 2 bases and 6 bases, with 13 bases remaining between them. This CDR3 has 15 amino acids. Germline CDR1 SEHNR, CDR2 FQNEAQ (reference sequence). Here the CDR3 reads CASSLMDLSAGELFF. DNA for the CDR3: TGTGCCAGCAGCTTAATGGACTTGAGCGCCGGGGAGCTGTTTTTT.

V and J are TRBV30 and TRBJ1-5; perhaps TRBD1 as D (5 bases). V lost 3 bases and J lost 0, with 9 bases in between. This CDR3 spans 14 amino acids. Germline values: CDR1 GTSNPN, CDR2 SVGIG (reference sequence). The DNA of the CDR3 is TGTGCCTGGAGCACAGGAACTAGCAATCAGCCCCAGCATTTT. It yields the protein CAWSTGTSNQPQHF.

This clonotype has only a few counts. The J gene is TRBJ2-1, the V gene TRBV7-3, with 8 bases lining up with TRBD2. V lost 5 bases, J lost 6 bases, and 9 bases stayed unmatched. CDR3 length equals 15 residues. Germline V gene data show CDR1 as SGHTA and CDR2 as FQGTGA. The DNA for the CDR3 is TGTGCCAGCAGCCCACGACTAGCGATACGCAATGAGCAGTTCTTC. It is translated as CASSPRLAIRNEQFF.

This clonotype came up a few times. This chain uses TRBV28 with TRBJ2-3, with D perhaps TRBD1 (5 bases). V lost 5 bases to trimming and J lost 4 bases, with 10 bases between them. The germline V gene encodes CDR1 MDHEN and CDR2 SYDVKM. CDR3 length: 13 amino acids. CDR3 nucleotides: TGTGCCAGCAGTGGCAGGGTTCCAGATACGCAGTATTTT. This codes for CASSGRVPDTQYF. Variable domain in full (rest from reference TRBV28 and TRBJ2-3): DVKVTQSSRYLVKRTGEKVFLECVQDMDHENMFWYRQDPGLGLRLIYFSYDVKMKEKGDIPEGYSVSREKKERFSLILESASTNQTSMYLCASSGRVPDTQYFGPGTRLTVL.

V gene TRBV5-6 combines with J gene TRBJ1-6, with 9 bases fitting TRBD1. The CDR3 length is 16 residues. V gave up 4 bases and J gave up 3 bases; unmatched junction bases: 5. Germline CDR1 SGHDT, CDR2 YYEEEE. CDR3 protein: CASSEGQGHYNSPLHF. The CDR3 DNA sequence: TGTGCCAGCAGCGAGGGACAGGGCCACTATAATTCACCCCTCCACTTT. Variable domain in full (rest from reference TRBV5-6 and TRBJ1-6): DAGVTQSPTHLIKTRGQQVTLRCSPKSGHDTVSWYQQALGQGPQFIFQYYEEEERQRGNFPDRFSGHQFPNYSSELNVNALLLGDSALYLCASSEGQGHYNSPLHFGNGTRLTVT.

This clonotype was recorded a few times. The chain links TRBV5-4 to TRBJ2-5; D may match TRBD1 or TRBD2 (6 bases each). This CDR3 is built from 16 residues. With 4 bases removed from V and 5 bases from J, the gap between germline ends came to 21 bases. Germline loops: CDR1 SGHNT, CDR2 YYREEE (reference sequence). The DNA for the CDR3 is TGTGCCAGCAGCCTAAATAGGGGGGCCCAAGGGGAGACCCAGTACTTC. Amino acids: CASSLNRGAQGETQYF.

V and J are TRBV5-1 and TRBJ2-2, with unresolved D. Per germline, CDR1 SGHRS and CDR2 YFSETQ. V shed 7 bases and J shed 3 bases, with 7 bases lying between them. CDR3 size: 12 residues. The CDR3 loop is CASLGYTGELFF. DNA of the CDR3: TGCGCCAGCCTAGGGTACACCGGGGAGCTGTTTTTT.

This clonotype was observed at least ten times. The chain uses TRBV7-2 and TRBJ2-3; 13 bases agree with TRBD2. J lost 2 bases, V lost 5 bases, and 4 bases had no gene match. The CDR3 consists of 16 residues. From germline, CDR1 is SGHTA and CDR2 FQGNSA. DNA of the CDR3: TGTGCCAGCAGCACGGGGACTAGCGGGGACACAGATACGCAGTATTTT. Amino acids: CASSTGTSGDTDTQYF.

The genes are TRBV9 and TRBJ2-1, with D possibly being TRBD1 (6 bases). V shed 3 bases and J shed 2 bases, with 12 bases lying between them. From germline, CDR1 is SGDLS and CDR2 YYNGEE. The CDR3 runs to 15 residues. The CDR3 loop is CASSAQTGPYNEQFF. DNA for the CDR3: TGTGCCAGCAGCGCCCAGACAGGACCCTACAATGAGCAGTTCTTC.

The genes are TRBV2 and TRBJ2-3; D not certain. Per the germline V gene, CDR1 is SNHLY and CDR2 is FYNNEI. The length of the CDR3 is 15 residues. V lost 0 bases, J lost 2 bases, and 9 bases lay in between. The CDR3 DNA is TGTGCCAGCAGTGAAGCGGGCTACTCCACAGATACGCAGTATTTT. It codes for CASSEAGYSTDTQYF.

This clonotype turned up a few times. V gene TRBV29-1 combines with J gene TRBJ2-3, with a weak D call TRBD1 (6 bases). V gave up 4 bases and J gave up 4 bases, with 15 bases separating them. CDR3 length equals 14 residues. The germline CDR1 and CDR2 sequences are SQVTM and ANQGSEA. The CDR3: CSVGLGASADTQYF. CDR3 in DNA: TGCAGCGTTGGACTGGGGGCCAGTGCAGATACGCAGTATTTT.

The sample holds a few counts of this clonotype. The chain uses TRBV7-2 and TRBJ1-1; 8 nucleotides align to TRBD1. In germline, CDR1 is SGHTA, CDR2 FQGNSA. Losses at the gene ends were 5 bases for V and 8 bases for J; bases not matched to a gene: 13. This CDR3 is 15 amino acids long. In nucleotides, the CDR3 is TGTGCCAGCAGCCCGAGAACAGGACAGGGAACAGAAGCTTTCTTT. The encoded protein is CASSPRTGQGTEAFF.

This clonotype occurred a few times. The genes are TRBV6-5 and TRBJ2-7; D may match TRBD1 or TRBD2 (5 bases each). The ends were cut back, 2 bases at V and 4 bases at J, with 9 bases in the middle. Germline-derived CDR1 and CDR2 are MNHEY and SVGAGI. The CDR3 is made up of 13 amino acids. The CDR3 bases are TGTGCCAGCAGTTACCAGGGAGAATACGAGCAGTACTTC. Protein sequence: CASSYQGEYEQYF.

This clonotype showed up just a few times. The CDR3 DNA reads TGCAGTGCTACGACAGGGAGTGTTAATCAGCCCCAGCATTTT. As protein: CSATTGSVNQPQHF. The J gene is TRBJ1-5, the V gene TRBV20-1, with 7 bases lining up with TRBD1. The CDR3 is made up of 14 amino acids. The trim removed 4 bases at V and 4 bases at J, leaving 7 bases unmatched. Germline values: CDR1 DFQATT, CDR2 SNEGSKA (reference sequence).

The chain combines TRBV28 with TRBJ2-1; D is ambiguous. V lost 8 bases and J 2 bases, leaving 10 bases between the germline ends. Germline V gene lookup returns CDR1 MDHEN and CDR2 SYDVKM. This CDR3 spans 13 amino acids. This CDR3 reads CASGQNTYNEQFF. The CDR3 nucleotides read TGTGCCAGCGGGCAGAACACCTACAATGAGCAGTTCTTC.

This clonotype occurred a few times. DNA for the CDR3: TGTGCCAGCGGCTGCGGTACGGGGCTCGGCACAGATACGCAGTATTTT. Protein product: CASGCGTGLGTDTQYF. V is TRBV6-7 and J is TRBJ2-3; the D gene could be TRBD1 or TRBD2 (5 bases each). TRBV6-7 counts as an open reading frame of uncertain function. The CDR3 length is 16 residues. V was shortened by 8 bases and J by 1 base, with 19 bases between the two germline ends.

The chain recombines TRBV12-3 or TRBV12-4 with TRBJ1-2; D remains unclear. The CDR3 runs 13 residues. V shed 3 bases and J shed 8 bases, with 13 bases lying between them. CDR3 nucleotide sequence: TGTGCCAGCAGTTTGAGTCTTGAAAGGGGCTACACCTTC. This sequence encodes CASSLSLERGYTF.

This clonotype was counted a few times. J is TRBJ2-1 and V is TRBV6-5; no clear D gene. The CDR3 has 9 residues. V shed 6 bases and J shed 14 bases, with 8 bases lying between them. The germline V gene has CDR1 MNHEY and CDR2 SVGAGI. CDR3 bases: TGTGCCAGCAGGAACCCGAAGTTCTTC. It specifies CASRNPKFF.

V gene TRBV7-8 combines with J gene TRBJ1-4; 7 bases map to TRBD1. CDR1 and CDR2 (germline): SGHVS, FQNEAQ. The CDR3 consists of 15 residues. Trimming removed 2 bases from V and 1 base from J; junction bases left unmatched: 1. For the CDR3, the DNA is TGTGCCAGCAGCTTAAGACAGGGAACTAATGAAAAACTGTTTTTT. It is translated as CASSLRQGTNEKLFF. The full variable domain, rest sourced from reference TRBV7-8 and TRBJ1-4, is GAGVSQSPRYKVAKRGQDVALRCDPISGHVSLFWYQQALGQGPEFLTYFQNEAQLDKSGLPSDRFFAERPEGSVSTLKIQRTQQEDSAVYLCASSLRQGTNEKLFFGSGTQLSVL.

This clonotype was observed a few times. The rearrangement joins TRBV6-1 to TRBJ2-5, with unresolved D. Germline lookup yields CDR1 MNHNS and CDR2 SASEGT. The V gene lost 4 bases and the J gene lost 2 bases, with 14 bases spanning the gap. CDR3 length: 15 amino acids. The CDR3 protein is CASSAMTGIQETQYF. The CDR3 DNA reads as TGTGCCAGCAGTGCCATGACTGGGATTCAAGAGACCCAGTACTTC.

This clonotype was observed a few times. This sequence joins TRBV7-9 and TRBJ2-1, with 11 bases identical to TRBD2. From germline, CDR1 is SEHNR and CDR2 FQNEAQ (reference sequence). Losses at the gene ends were 1 base for V and 6 bases for J; bases not matched to a gene: 5. This CDR3 has 16 residues. The CDR3 is CASSLGGGLAANEQFF. CDR3 nucleotide sequence: TGTGCCAGCAGCTTAGGCGGGGGACTAGCGGCCAATGAGCAGTTCTTC.

V is TRBV6-5 and J is TRBJ2-7; D may be TRBD1 (9 bases). The germline CDR1 and CDR2 sequences are MNHEY and SVGAGI. The CDR3 has 15 residues. V lost 4 bases and J 3 bases, leaving 16 bases between the germline ends. The DNA of the CDR3 is TGTGCCAGCAGTTTTCGGGGGGGACAGGGCTACGAGCAGTACTTC. Translation: CASSFRGGQGYEQYF.

This clonotype was detected only a few times. V and J are TRBV30 and TRBJ1-4; D possibly corresponds to TRBD1 (5 bases). V dropped 2 bases and J dropped 8 bases, with 6 bases sitting between them. CDR3 length equals 11 residues. The germline gives CDR1 GTSNPN, CDR2 SVGIG (reference sequence). The DNA for the CDR3 is TGTGCCTGGAGTAGGGGAGAAAAACTGTTTTTT. It codes for CAWSRGEKLFF.

The chain has TRBV28 and TRBJ2-1, with a weak D call TRBD2 (5 bases). V lost 6 bases, J lost 2 bases, and 11 bases lay in between. Germline V gene sequence: CDR1 MDHEN, CDR2 SYDVKM. The CDR3 length is 14 residues. CDR3 nucleotides: TGTGCCAGCAGGGTTCCCGGGGCCTACAATGAGCAGTTCTTC. Amino acid sequence: CASRVPGAYNEQFF.

This rearrangement joins TRBV5-1 to TRBJ1-4; 9 nucleotides line up with TRBD1. Germline V gene data show CDR1 as SGHRS and CDR2 as YFSETQ. V gave up 0 bases and J gave up 7 bases; unmatched junction bases: 4. The CDR3 totals 15 residues. Here the CDR3 DNA reads TGCGCCAGCAGCTTGGCTGACAGGGGGGGTGAAAAACTGTTTTTT. Translating gives CASSLADRGGEKLFF.